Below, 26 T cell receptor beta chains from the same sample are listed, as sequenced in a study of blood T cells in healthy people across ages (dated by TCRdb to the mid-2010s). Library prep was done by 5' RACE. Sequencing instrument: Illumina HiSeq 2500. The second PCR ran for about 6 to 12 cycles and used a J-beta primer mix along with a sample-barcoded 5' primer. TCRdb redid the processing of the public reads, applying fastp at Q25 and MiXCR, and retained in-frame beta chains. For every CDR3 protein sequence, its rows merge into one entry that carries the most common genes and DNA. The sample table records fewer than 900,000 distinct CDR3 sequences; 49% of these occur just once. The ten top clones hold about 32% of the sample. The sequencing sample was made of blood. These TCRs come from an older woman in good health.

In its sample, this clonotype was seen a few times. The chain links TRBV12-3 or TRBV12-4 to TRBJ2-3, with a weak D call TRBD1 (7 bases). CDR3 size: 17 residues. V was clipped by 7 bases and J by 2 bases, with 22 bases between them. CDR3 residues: CASTPRQGGRATDTQYF. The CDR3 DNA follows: TGTGCCAGCACTCCCCGCCAGGGGGGTCGGGCCACAGATACGCAGTATTTT.

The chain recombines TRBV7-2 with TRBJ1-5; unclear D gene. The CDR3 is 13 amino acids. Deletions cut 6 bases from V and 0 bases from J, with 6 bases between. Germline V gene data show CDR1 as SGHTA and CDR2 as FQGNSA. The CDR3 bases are TGTGCCAGCAGTCCTTATAGCAATCAGCCCCAGCATTTT. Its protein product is CASSPYSNQPQHF.

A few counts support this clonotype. The CDR3 nucleotides read TGCGCCAGCAGCTTGGAGGGGGGGAACACTGAAGCTTTCTTT. Its translation: CASSLEGGNTEAFF. The chain combines TRBV5-1 with TRBJ1-1; tentative D call: TRBD1 (6 bases). The CDR3 covers 14 residues. Trimming cost V 0 bases and J 1 base, with 7 bases left between them. The V gene's germline CDR1 is SGHRS and CDR2 YFSETQ.

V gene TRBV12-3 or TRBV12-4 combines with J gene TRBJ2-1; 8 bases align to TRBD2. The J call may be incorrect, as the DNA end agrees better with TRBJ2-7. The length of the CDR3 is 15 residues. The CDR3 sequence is CASSASGYSYNEQYF. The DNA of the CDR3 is TGTGCCAGCAGTGCTAGCGGGTACTCCTACAATGAGCAGTACTTC.

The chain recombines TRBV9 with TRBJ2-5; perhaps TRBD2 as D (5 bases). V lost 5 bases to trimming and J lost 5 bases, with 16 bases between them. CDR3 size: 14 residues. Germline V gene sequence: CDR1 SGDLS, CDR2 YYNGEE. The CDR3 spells CASSSPLGGETQYF. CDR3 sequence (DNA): TGTGCCAGCAGTTCTCCTCTCGGCGGGGAGACCCAGTACTTC.

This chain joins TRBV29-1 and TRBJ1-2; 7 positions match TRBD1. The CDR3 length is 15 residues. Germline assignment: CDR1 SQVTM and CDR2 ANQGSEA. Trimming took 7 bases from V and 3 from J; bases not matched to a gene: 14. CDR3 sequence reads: CSAHIQGGLDYGYTF. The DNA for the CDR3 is TGCAGCGCGCACATCCAGGGGGGACTGGACTATGGCTACACCTTC.

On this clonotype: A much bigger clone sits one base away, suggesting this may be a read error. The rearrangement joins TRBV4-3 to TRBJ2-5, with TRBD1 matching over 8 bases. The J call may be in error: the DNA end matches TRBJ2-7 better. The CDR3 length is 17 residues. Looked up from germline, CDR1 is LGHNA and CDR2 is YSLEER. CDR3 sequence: CASSHLDRTGLFSEQYF. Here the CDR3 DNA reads TGCGCCAGCAGCCATCTGGATAGGACAGGGTTGTTTAGCGAGCAGTACTTC.

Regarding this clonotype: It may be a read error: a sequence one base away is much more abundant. Here the CDR3 reads CSAPPQGGNSQYF. Written as DNA, the CDR3 is TGCAGTGCTCCACCGCAGGGAGGAAACAGTCAGTACTTC. This chain connects TRBV20-1 to TRBJ2-7; the D gene is possibly TRBD2 (6 bases). The CDR3 runs 13 residues. V shed 5 bases and J shed 10 bases, with 21 bases lying between them. Germline V CDR1 and CDR2: DFQATT, SNEGSKA (reference sequence).

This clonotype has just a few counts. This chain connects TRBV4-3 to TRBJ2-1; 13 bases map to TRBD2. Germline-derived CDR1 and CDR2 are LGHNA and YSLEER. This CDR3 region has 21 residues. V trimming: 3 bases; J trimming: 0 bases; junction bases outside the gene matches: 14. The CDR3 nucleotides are TGCGCCAGCAGCCACGGAGGCCTACTAGCGGGAGGGCCGAGCTCCTACAATGAGCAGTTCTTC. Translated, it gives CASSHGGLLAGGPSSYNEQFF.

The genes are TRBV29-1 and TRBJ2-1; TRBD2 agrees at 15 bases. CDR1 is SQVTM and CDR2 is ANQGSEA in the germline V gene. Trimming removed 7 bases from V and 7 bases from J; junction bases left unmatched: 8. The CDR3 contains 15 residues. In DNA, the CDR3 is TGCAGCGCTAGGACTAGCGGGGGGGTTTGGAATGAGCAGTTCTTC. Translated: CSARTSGGVWNEQFF.

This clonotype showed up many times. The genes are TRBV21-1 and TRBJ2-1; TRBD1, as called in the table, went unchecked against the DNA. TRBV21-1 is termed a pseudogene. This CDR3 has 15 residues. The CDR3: CASSKEGGIHNEQFF. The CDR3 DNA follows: TGTGCCAGCAGCAAAGAGGGGGGAATCCACAATGAGCAGTTCTTC.

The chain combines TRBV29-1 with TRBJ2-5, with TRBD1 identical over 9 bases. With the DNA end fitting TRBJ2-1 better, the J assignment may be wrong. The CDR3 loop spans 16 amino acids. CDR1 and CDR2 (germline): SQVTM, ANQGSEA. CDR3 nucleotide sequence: TGCAGCGTTGGGGGACAGGGAGTGGGGTACCAAGAGACCCAGTTCTTC. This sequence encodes CSVGGQGVGYQETQFF.

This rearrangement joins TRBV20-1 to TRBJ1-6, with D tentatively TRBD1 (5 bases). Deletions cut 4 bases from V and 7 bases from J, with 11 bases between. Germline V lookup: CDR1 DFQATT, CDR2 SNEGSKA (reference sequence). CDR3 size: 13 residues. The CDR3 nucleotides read TGCAGTGCTACACAGGACGGCAATTCACCCCTCCACTTT. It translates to CSATQDGNSPLHF.

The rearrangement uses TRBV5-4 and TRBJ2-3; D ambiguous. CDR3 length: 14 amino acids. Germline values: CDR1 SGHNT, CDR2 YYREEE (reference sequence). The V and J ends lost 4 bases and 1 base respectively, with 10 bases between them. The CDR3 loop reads CASSPDKRTDTQYF. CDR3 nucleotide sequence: TGTGCCAGCAGCCCTGACAAACGCACAGATACGCAGTATTTT.

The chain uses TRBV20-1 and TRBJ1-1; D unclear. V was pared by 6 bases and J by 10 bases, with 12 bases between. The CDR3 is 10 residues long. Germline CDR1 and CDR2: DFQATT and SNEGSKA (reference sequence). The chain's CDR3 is CSALEVGAFF. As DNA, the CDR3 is TGCAGTGCCCTCGAAGTGGGAGCTTTCTTT.

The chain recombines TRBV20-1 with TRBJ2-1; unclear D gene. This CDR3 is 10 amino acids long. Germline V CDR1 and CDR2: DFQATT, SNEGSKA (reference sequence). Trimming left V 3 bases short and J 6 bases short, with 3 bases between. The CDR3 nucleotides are TGCAGTGCTAGGGCCAATGAGCAGTTCTTC. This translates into CSARANEQFF.

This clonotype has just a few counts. DNA for the CDR3: TGTGCCAGCTCACCATTAGTAGGGTCGACCTACGAGCAGTACTTC. It translates to CASSPLVGSTYEQYF. The chain combines TRBV18 with TRBJ2-7; unclear D gene. The CDR3 is 15 residues long. The V gene's germline CDR1 is KGHSH and CDR2 LQKENI. V was shortened by 2 bases and J by 2 bases, with 13 bases between the two germline ends.

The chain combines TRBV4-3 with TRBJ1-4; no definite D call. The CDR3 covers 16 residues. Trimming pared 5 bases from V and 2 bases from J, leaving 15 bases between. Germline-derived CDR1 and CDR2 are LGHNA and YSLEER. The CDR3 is CASSAKATWTNEKLFF. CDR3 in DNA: TGCGCCAGCAGCGCCAAGGCCACGTGGACTAATGAAAAACTGTTTTTT.

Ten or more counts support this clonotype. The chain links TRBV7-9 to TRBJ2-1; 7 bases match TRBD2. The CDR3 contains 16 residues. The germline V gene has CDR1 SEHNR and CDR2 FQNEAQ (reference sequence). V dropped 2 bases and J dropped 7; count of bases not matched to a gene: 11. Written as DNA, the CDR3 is TGTGCCAGCAGCTTAAAAAAGGCGGGAGTCGGAAATGAGCAGTTCTTC. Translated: CASSLKKAGVGNEQFF.

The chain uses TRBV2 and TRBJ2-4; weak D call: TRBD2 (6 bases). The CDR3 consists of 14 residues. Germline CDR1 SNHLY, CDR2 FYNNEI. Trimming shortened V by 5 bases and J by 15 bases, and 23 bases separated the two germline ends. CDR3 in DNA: TGTGCCAGCAGTACTATAGCGGTGGGTGCGTCTTGGTACTTC. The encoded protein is CASSTIAVGASWYF.

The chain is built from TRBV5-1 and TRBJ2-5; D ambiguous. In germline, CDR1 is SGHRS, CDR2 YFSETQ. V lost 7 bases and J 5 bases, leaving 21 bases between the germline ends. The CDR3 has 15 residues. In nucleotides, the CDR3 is TGCGCCAGCGTAGCCCCTGACAAATTGGGCGAGACCCAGTACTTC. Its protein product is CASVAPDKLGETQYF. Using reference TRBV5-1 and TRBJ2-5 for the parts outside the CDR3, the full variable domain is KAGVTQTPRYLIKTRGQQVTLSCSPISGHRSVSWYQQTPGQGLQFLFEYFSETQRNKGNFPGRFSGRQFSNSRSEMNVSTLELGDSALYLCASVAPDKLGETQYFGPGTRLLVL.

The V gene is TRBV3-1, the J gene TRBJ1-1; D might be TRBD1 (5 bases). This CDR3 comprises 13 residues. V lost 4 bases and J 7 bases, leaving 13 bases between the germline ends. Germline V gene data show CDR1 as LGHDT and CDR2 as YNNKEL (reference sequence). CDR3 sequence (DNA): TGTGCCAGCAGCCCCCTGACAGAGATTGAAGCTTTCTTT. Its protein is CASSPLTEIEAFF.

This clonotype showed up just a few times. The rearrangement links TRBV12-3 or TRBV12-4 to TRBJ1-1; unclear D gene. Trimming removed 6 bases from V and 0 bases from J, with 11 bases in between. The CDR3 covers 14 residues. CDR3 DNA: TGTGCCAGCAGGTCCCCAGGCATGAACACTGAAGCTTTCTTT. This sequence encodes CASRSPGMNTEAFF.

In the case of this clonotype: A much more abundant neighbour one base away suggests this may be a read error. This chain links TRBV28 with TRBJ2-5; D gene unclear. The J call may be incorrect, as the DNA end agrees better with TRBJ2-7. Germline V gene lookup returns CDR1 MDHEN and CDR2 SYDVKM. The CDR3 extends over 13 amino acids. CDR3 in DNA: TGTGCCACCAAAGCCCATTTGTTAGACGAGCAGTACTTC. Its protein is CATKAHLLDEQYF.

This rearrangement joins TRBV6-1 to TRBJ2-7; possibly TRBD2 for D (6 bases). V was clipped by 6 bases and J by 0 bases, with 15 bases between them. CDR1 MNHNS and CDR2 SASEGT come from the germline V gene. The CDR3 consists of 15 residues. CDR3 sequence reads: CASRSGPTSSYEQYF. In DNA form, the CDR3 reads TGTGCCAGCAGAAGCGGGCCGACTAGCTCCTACGAGCAGTACTTC.

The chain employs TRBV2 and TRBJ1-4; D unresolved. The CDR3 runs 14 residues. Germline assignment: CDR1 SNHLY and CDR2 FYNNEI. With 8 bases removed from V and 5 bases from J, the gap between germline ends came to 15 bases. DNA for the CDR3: TGTGCCAGCGGAGTAGGCAGGAACAATGAAAAACTGTTTTTT. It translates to CASGVGRNNEKLFF.